Shown below are 23 T cell receptor beta chains from a single sample sequenced in a study of blood T cell repertoires in COVID-19. Sequencing used immunoSEQ multiplex PCR; TCRdb keeps in-frame clones, though not all of them. The sample yields fewer than 350,000 clones, 85% seen once. Sequences were obtained from PBMCs or T cells enriched from blood (not recorded which). Receptors originate from a woman in her forties or fifties who had recovered from COVID-19.

This chain connects TRBV5-8 to TRBJ2-4, with 7 bases aligning to TRBD1. After removal of 4 bases from V and 1 base from J, the junction contained 11 bases not matched to a gene. The length of the CDR3 is 17 residues. The germline gives CDR1 SGHTS, CDR2 YDEGEE. CDR3 DNA sequence: TGTGCCAGCAGCCCCCGGGACAGCTGGGGGGCCAAAAACATTCAGTACTTC. Protein: CASSPRDSWGAKNIQYF.

The rearrangement joins TRBV23-1 to TRBJ2-7; 8 positions agree with TRBD1. TRBV23-1 falls under the ORF class, with uncertain function. J gave up 1 base and V 4 bases, and 9 bases lay outside the gene matches. This CDR3 is built from 16 residues. DNA for the CDR3: TGCGCCAGCAGTCTTTGGGGCAGGGGGCTTTCCTACGAGCAGTACTTC. It yields the protein CASSLWGRGLSYEQYF.

The chain employs TRBV7-9 and TRBJ1-1; no reliable D call. CDR3 size: 13 residues. The V end lost 5 bases, the J end lost 8 bases, and 15 bases lay between the germline ends. Germline assignment: CDR1 SEHNR and CDR2 FQNEAQ (reference sequence). CDR3 in DNA: TGTGCCAGCAGCGACCGACTTTCTCAGGAAGCTTTCTTT. It translates to CASSDRLSQEAFF.

CDR3 DNA sequence: TGTGCCAGCAGCGTAACTAACACAGATACGCAGTATTTT. Translating gives CASSVTNTDTQYF. The V call is TRBV9, the J call TRBJ2-3; no reliable D call. This CDR3 is built from 13 residues. Trimming shortened V by 1 base and J by 2 bases, and 5 bases separated the two germline ends. Germline V gene data show CDR1 as SGDLS and CDR2 as YYNGEE.

V is TRBV6-5 and J is TRBJ2-1, with D possibly being TRBD1 (5 bases). Per the germline V gene, CDR1 is MNHEY and CDR2 is SVGAGI. The CDR3 contains 14 residues. V shed 8 bases and J shed 11 bases, with 22 bases lying between them. CDR3 sequence: CASGRSGRQRKQFF. CDR3 in DNA: TGTGCCAGCGGACGGTCGGGCCGACAGAGGAAGCAGTTCTTC.

This clone was recorded a few times. At the DNA level, this CDR3 is encoded by other sequences in the same sample as well. The chain carries TRBV19 and TRBJ1-1; perhaps TRBD1 as D (6 bases). V dropped 4 bases and J dropped 0 bases, with 9 bases sitting between them. CDR1 LNHDA and CDR2 SQIVND come from the germline V gene (reference sequence). The CDR3 sequence is 14 residues long. As DNA, the CDR3 is TGTGCCAGTAGTAGAGGACAGTTGAACACTGAAGCTTTCTTT. Amino acids: CASSRGQLNTEAFF.

The J gene is TRBJ1-2, the V gene TRBV29-1; D is unclear. V shed 5 bases and J shed 8 bases, with 15 bases lying between them. Per germline, CDR1 SQVTM and CDR2 ANQGSEA. The CDR3 contains 12 residues. The CDR3 here is CSVKSPAIGYTF. The CDR3 nucleotides are TGCAGCGTTAAGAGTCCCGCCATAGGCTACACCTTC.

The V gene is TRBV15, the J gene TRBJ1-4; the match to TRBD1 covers 7 bases. In germline, CDR1 is LNHNV, CDR2 YYDKDF (reference sequence). The CDR3 is 16 amino acids. V shed 1 base and J 2 bases; nucleotides not matched to a gene: 4. The CDR3 is CATSRGTGTTNEKLFF. CDR3 DNA sequence: TGTGCCACCAGCAGAGGGACAGGCACGACTAATGAAAAACTGTTTTTT.

The count of this clone is one. The chain carries TRBV27 and TRBJ2-3, with 9 positions matching TRBD1. The CDR3 length is 15 residues. In germline, CDR1 is MNHEY, CDR2 SMNVEV (reference sequence). V was pared by 2 bases and J by 1 base, with 1 base of the junction left unmatched. CDR3 bases: TGTGCCAGCAGTTTAAGGGACAGGGGCACAGATACGCAGTATTTT. Translating gives CASSLRDRGTDTQYF.

The chain carries TRBV19 and TRBJ1-1; TRBD1 is a possible D gene (5 bases). Germline loops: CDR1 LNHDA, CDR2 SQIVND (reference sequence). This CDR3 contains 15 residues. With 2 bases removed from V and 0 bases from J, the gap between germline ends came to 10 bases. The CDR3 coding sequence is TGTGCCAGTAGTATACCGACAGCTATGAACACTGAAGCTTTCTTT. The encoded protein is CASSIPTAMNTEAFF.

The chain joins TRBV3-1 (or the pseudogene TRBV3-2) to TRBJ2-5; tentatively, D is TRBD2 (7 bases). V lost 0 bases, J lost 5 bases, and 16 bases lay in between. The CDR3 runs 16 residues. Germline V gene lookup returns CDR1 LGHDT and CDR2 YNNKEL (reference sequence). CDR3 sequence (DNA): TGTGCCAGCAGCCAAGATGGGATAGGGGGGGTGGAGACCCAGTACTTC. This sequence encodes CASSQDGIGGVETQYF.

The J gene is TRBJ2-3, the V gene TRBV7-8; 7 bases map to TRBD1. The V and J ends lost 1 base and 2 bases, in that order; junction bases with no gene match: 9. The CDR3 length is 17 residues. Germline assignment: CDR1 SGHVS and CDR2 FQNEAQ. Written as DNA, the CDR3 is TGTGCCAGCAGCTTAGGGTACAAGGGACAGACCACAGATACGCAGTATTTT. Encoded protein: CASSLGYKGQTTDTQYF.

The gene calls are TRBV9 and TRBJ2-3; TRBD2 might be the D (5 bases). V gave up 3 bases and J gave up 5 bases, with 7 bases separating them. This CDR3 comprises 12 residues. In germline, CDR1 is SGDLS, CDR2 YYNGEE. Here the CDR3 reads CASSAEGDTQYF. As DNA, the CDR3 is TGTGCCAGCAGCGCCGAGGGAGATACGCAGTATTTT.

V is TRBV5-6 and J is TRBJ1-3, with 9 nucleotides matching TRBD1. The CDR3 length is 16 residues. Trimming cost V 7 bases and J 7 bases; bases outside gene matches: 15. From germline, CDR1 is SGHDT and CDR2 YYEEEE. CDR3 sequence (DNA): TGTGCCAGCTCGACCCACGGGACAGGGAGACGGAACACCATATATTTT. Translated: CASSTHGTGRRNTIYF.

Worth noting for this clone: One end of the junction fails to match germline, which may point to a read error. This chain uses TRBV10-1 with TRBJ2-7; 12 bases match TRBD2. Per the germline V gene, CDR1 is WNHNN and CDR2 is SYGVQD (reference sequence). The length of the CDR3 is 18 residues. CDR3 coding DNA: TGCGCCAGCAGTGGGGGACTAGCGGGCGCCGATCTCTCCCACGAGCAGTACTTC. Protein: CASSGGLAGADLSHEQYF.

The chain combines TRBV7-8 with TRBJ1-1; tentatively, D is TRBD1 (5 bases). The length of the CDR3 is 15 residues. Trimming removed 3 bases from V and 4 bases from J, with 15 bases in between. In germline, CDR1 is SGHVS, CDR2 FQNEAQ. CDR3 region: CASSFLSGKSTEAFF. CDR3 DNA sequence: TGTGCCAGCAGCTTTTTGTCAGGGAAATCCACTGAAGCTTTCTTT.

The rearrangement uses TRBV4-2 and TRBJ1-1; a weak D match, TRBD1 (6 bases). Trimming stripped 4 bases from V and 5 bases from J, with 17 bases between. There are 15 residues in the CDR3. Germline V gives CDR1 LGHNA, CDR2 YNFKEQ. The CDR3 DNA is TGTGCCAGCAGCCCGCCGACAGGAATGGGGACTGAAGCTTTCTTT. Translating gives CASSPPTGMGTEAFF.

V and J are TRBV5-1 and TRBJ2-1; 8 bases align to TRBD2. CDR3 size: 15 residues. Trimming removed 7 bases from V and 4 bases from J; junction bases left unmatched: 10. CDR1 and CDR2 from the germline V gene are SGHRS and YFSETQ. DNA for the CDR3: TGCGCCAGCGCGGCCTTAGCGGGAACATACAATGAGCAGTTCTTC. Translated: CASAALAGTYNEQFF.

This chain connects TRBV28 to TRBJ1-2, with D unclear. The CDR3 extends over 13 amino acids. The V end was cut by 8 bases, the J end by 5 bases, with 15 bases between. Germline-derived CDR1 and CDR2 are MDHEN and SYDVKM. The CDR3 loop is CASDPGPLYGYTF. As DNA, the CDR3 is TGTGCCAGCGACCCAGGCCCTTTGTATGGCTACACCTTC.

CDR3 protein: CASSPPGAQEPLHF. CDR3 in DNA: TGTGCCAGCTCACCGCCGGGAGCCCAGGAACCCCTCCACTTT. This chain joins TRBV18 and TRBJ1-6; D ambiguous. Trimming stripped 3 bases from V and 12 bases from J, with 15 bases between. The CDR3 length is 14 residues. The germline V gene encodes CDR1 KGHSH and CDR2 LQKENI. The full variable domain, completed using reference TRBV18 and TRBJ1-6, is NAGVMQNPRHLVRRRGQEARLRCSPMKGHSHVYWYRQLPEEGLKFMVYLQKENIIDESGMPKERFSAEFPKEGPSILRIQQVVRGDSAAYFCASSPPGAQEPLHFGNGTRLTVT.

The V call is TRBV18, the J call TRBJ2-7; 12 nucleotides align to TRBD2. The germline V gene encodes CDR1 KGHSH and CDR2 LQKENI. CDR3 length: 16 amino acids. J was trimmed by 3 bases and V by 3 bases; bases with no gene match: 6. CDR3 bases: TGTGCCAGCTCACCTCGGACTAGCGGGAATATCTACGAGCAGTACTTC. It is translated as CASSPRTSGNIYEQYF.

The V and J genes are TRBV3-1 (or the pseudogene TRBV3-2) and TRBJ2-2, with 15 positions matching TRBD2. CDR1 is LGHDT and CDR2 is YNNKEL in the germline V gene (reference sequence). V was pared by 0 bases and J by 6 bases, with 14 bases of the junction left unmatched. The CDR3 is 21 amino acids. Here the CDR3 DNA reads TGTGCCAGCAGCCAAGATCTGGGACTAGCGGGAGGAATACGATTTCCCGGGGAGCTGTTTTTT. It specifies CASSQDLGLAGGIRFPGELFF.

The genes are TRBV10-1 and TRBJ1-4; 10 nucleotides agree with TRBD1. CDR1 is WNHNN and CDR2 is SYGVQD in the germline V gene (reference sequence). The CDR3 totals 19 residues. The trim removed 7 bases at V and 8 bases at J, leaving 22 bases unmatched. This CDR3 reads CASTLGQGRPHTRTEKLFF. CDR3 coding DNA: TGCGCCAGCACCCTGGGACAGGGGAGGCCTCACACTCGCACCGAAAAACTGTTTTTT.